This entry is about one T cell receptor (beta chain). The antigen is not known. The data were taken from a study of CD8 T cells in ankylosing spondylitis. Germline CDR1 SNHLY, CDR2 FYNNEI. Trimming shortened V by 6 bases and J by 6 bases, and 26 bases separated the two germline ends. The CDR3 totals 17 residues. Quantitative barcoded 5'-RACE was used to prepare TCR beta libraries. TCRdb passed the 5' RACE reads through MiXCR, listing each CDR3 protein once. The repertoire consists of 25,000 to 35,000 distinct CDR3 sequences, with around 30% occurring once and the leading ten covering about 48%. Study-level points and caveats: Significantly higher representation of disease-linked clones was reported for matched ankylosing spondylitis synovial fluid. A TCR beta motif of 8 or 9 highly homologous variants appeared characteristic of ankylosing spondylitis blood.

The receptor comes from a male donor with ankylosing spondylitis. The V call is TRBV2, the J call TRBJ1-2; weak D call: TRBD1 (6 bases). The sample consisted of synovial fluid, either unsorted or a sorted T cell fraction (not recorded which). CDR3 DNA: TGTGCCAGCAGCCCCGCTGACAGGAGAACCTTCCTAGATGGCTACACCTTC. Translation: CASSPADRRTFLDGYTF.